The rows below give T cell receptor beta chains drawn from one sample of a study of blood T cells in healthy people across ages. TCRdb redid the calling of the 5' RACE reads with MiXCR, one entry per CDR3 protein. The sample has 850,000 to 950,000 distinct CDR3 sequences, 29% seen once. The sequenced material came from blood. The receptors come from a woman over 75 in good health. Each CDR3 is given with its conserved first and last residue.

j_call,v_call,cdr3_aa
TRBJ2-1,TRBV11-3,CASSLDPPGGGTSSYNEQFF
TRBJ2-7,TRBV5-1,CASSLAQTWTGDEQYF
TRBJ2-3,TRBV7-2,CASRASGGGLGMTDTQYF
TRBJ1-4,TRBV20-1,CSASRQGSNEKLFF
TRBJ2-5,TRBV20-1,CSARDKVAQETQYF
TRBJ1-2,TRBV12-3/TRBV12-4,CASSPGQGQYGYTF
TRBJ2-3,TRBV28,CASSLAGFTAKDTQYF
TRBJ2-5,TRBV5-1,CASSLQAGTQETQYF
TRBJ1-3,TRBV29-1,CSVRPGDRALGTIYF
TRBJ2-5,TRBV20-1,CSARPGETQYF
TRBJ1-4,TRBV7-2,CASSLAYRGSTNEKLFF
TRBJ2-7,TRBV6-6,CASSSGDHSYEQYF
TRBJ2-1,TRBV6-1,CASREAGASPSNEQFF
TRBJ2-5,TRBV7-8,CATIRLGGVQETQYF
TRBJ2-3,TRBV12-3/TRBV12-4,CASLLQSTDTQYF
TRBJ2-3,TRBV19,CASKKGASSGGLPRDTQYF
TRBJ1-2,TRBV6-5,CASREGGLNYGYTF
TRBJ2-1,TRBV6-6,CATTGTLYNEQFF
TRBJ2-3,TRBV6-2/TRBV6-3,CASSYWTTDTQYF
TRBJ2-5,TRBV7-2,CASSYSVIQYF
TRBJ1-5,TRBV6-2/TRBV6-3,CASSYQVRTGRMYSDQPQHF
TRBJ2-1,TRBV3-1,CASSLTGEQFF
TRBJ2-7,TRBV4-1,CASSQDRDILSYEQYF
TRBJ1-1,TRBV19,CASSSFLDRIEAFF
-,TRBV5-1,CASSQQRGGLYEQYF
TRBJ2-1,TRBV20-1,CSAHTPANYNEQFF
TRBJ1-2,TRBV20-1,CSARLLPGGGYTF